This record concerns one TCR beta chain sequence. What it recognizes is unknown. TCRdb's table, derived via immunoSEQ multiplex PCR, lists solely in-frame clones and lacks some. The sample records about 45,000 clones, roughly 85% being singletons. V gave up 1 base and J gave up 2 bases; unmatched junction bases: 3. Germline CDR1 reads SGHVS; CDR2 reads FNYEAQ. The CDR3 is 15 amino acids. This record comes from a study of lymphopenia after photon versus proton radiotherapy. Study results and caveats: Photon-treated patients lost naive T cells and TCR diversity; proton-treated stayed stable.

The source material was peripheral blood, sampled from a patient treated with photon-based radiotherapy. The clonotype was recovered from a man aged 35-49 years with gastric cancer. This sequence joins TRBV7-6 and TRBJ2-3; 7 nucleotides align to TRBD2. CDR3 in DNA: TGTGCCAGCAGCTTAGGGGCGGGGGACACAGATACGCAGTATTTT. Protein: CASSLGAGDTDTQYF.